The 32 T cell receptor beta chains reported below all come from one sample, sequenced in a study of identical twins. Each CDR3 protein gets one entry after TCRdb re-called the 5' RACE reads with MiXCR. This sample has approximately 700,000 distinct CDR3 sequences, with less than 7% found just once. What was sequenced was naive T cells sorted from blood. The receptor source for this set is a young man in good health.

This clonotype was seen at least ten times. The chain carries TRBV12-3 or TRBV12-4 and TRBJ1-4; 7 nucleotides agree with TRBD1. The CDR3 has 13 residues. V lost 10 bases and J lost 8; bases outside the gene matches: 10. This CDR3 is CATRQGNVEKLFF. CDR3 bases: TGTGCCACCAGACAGGGAAACGTAGAAAAACTGTTTTTT.

This chain uses TRBV14 with TRBJ2-7, with D possibly TRBD1 on 5 matching bases. Deletions cut 4 bases from V and 3 bases from J, with 13 bases between. This CDR3 has 14 amino acids. CDR1 SGHDN and CDR2 FVKESK come from the germline V gene. The CDR3 sequence is CASSPGKLGYEQYV. The CDR3 nucleotides read TGTGCCAGCAGCCCAGGGAAGTTGGGCTACGAGCAGTACGTC.

This clonotype showed up just a few times. This rearrangement joins TRBV11-2 to TRBJ1-5; 9 bases fit TRBD1. Germline CDR1 and CDR2: SGHAT and FQNNGV. This CDR3 comprises 15 residues. V trimming: 3 bases; J trimming: 6 bases; junction bases outside the gene matches: 6. The CDR3 region is CASSLEQGAGQPQHF. CDR3 nucleotides: TGTGCCAGCAGCTTGGAACAGGGGGCCGGTCAGCCCCAGCATTTT.

In this sample, this clonotype turned up a few times. The chain links TRBV9 to TRBJ1-5, with a possible D match to TRBD1 (6 bases). Germline-derived CDR1 and CDR2 are SGDLS and YYNGEE. The CDR3 length is 13 residues. Trimming left V 3 bases short and J 4 bases short, with 8 bases between. DNA of the CDR3: TGTGCCAGCAGCGCGAGGGGGAATCAGCCCCAGCATTTT. It specifies CASSARGNQPQHF.

The rearrangement links TRBV12-3 or TRBV12-4 to TRBJ2-6; D ambiguous. CDR3 size: 15 residues. V gave up 5 bases and J gave up 0 bases, with 8 bases separating them. The DNA of the CDR3 is TGTGCCAGCAGTCCCTGGGGCTCTGGGGCCAACGTCCTGACTTTC. Translating gives CASSPWGSGANVLTF.

This clonotype was recorded a few times. This chain joins TRBV15 and TRBJ2-2; D unresolved. This CDR3 is 16 amino acids long. Germline loops: CDR1 LNHNV, CDR2 YYDKDF (reference sequence). V was shortened by 3 bases and J by 4 bases, with 15 bases between the two germline ends. The CDR3 loop reads CATSSGWSSPTGELFF. DNA for the CDR3: TGTGCCACCAGCAGTGGTTGGTCCTCCCCCACCGGGGAGCTGTTTTTT. Combining the CDR3 with reference TRBV15 and TRBJ2-2 gives the whole variable domain DAMVIQNPRYQVTQFGKPVTLSCSQTLNHNVMYWYQQKSSQAPKLLFHYYDKDFNNEADTPDNFQSRRPNTSFCFLDIRSPGLGDTAMYLCATSSGWSSPTGELFFGEGSRLTVL.

This clonotype was seen ten or more times. J is TRBJ2-1 and V is TRBV12-3 or TRBV12-4; 13 positions match TRBD2. V lost 5 bases to trimming and J lost 7 bases; unmatched junction nucleotides: 8. This CDR3 comprises 16 residues. The CDR3 DNA is TGTGCCAGCAGTCTAACCGGGACTAGCGGGATTAATGAGCAGTTCTTC. As protein: CASSLTGTSGINEQFF.

In this sample, this clonotype turned up many times. The CDR3 bases are TGTGCCAGCAGTTTCGGACTAGCGGCCACCGGGGAGCTGTTTTTT. It translates to CASSFGLAATGELFF. The chain employs TRBV6-2 or TRBV6-3 and TRBJ2-2, with 10 positions matching TRBD2. The CDR3 extends over 15 amino acids. The V gene end was trimmed by 4 bases and the J gene end by 4 bases; junction bases not matched to a gene: 3. The germline V gene has CDR1 MNHEY and CDR2 SVGEGT.

V and J are TRBV11-2 and TRBJ2-5; no definite D call. Between the trimmed V and J ends, which lost 4 bases and 2 bases, there was a span of 11 bases. Germline-derived CDR1 and CDR2 are SGHAT and FQNNGV. The CDR3 spans 14 residues. CDR3 amino acids: CASSSTELQETQYF. CDR3 DNA sequence: TGTGCCAGCAGCTCCACGGAGCTACAAGAGACCCAGTACTTC.

V and J are TRBV20-1 and TRBJ2-7, with 7 bases identical to TRBD2. V gave up 4 bases and J gave up 4 bases; unmatched junction bases: 4. CDR1 and CDR2 (germline): DFQATT, SNEGSKA (reference sequence). The CDR3 is 12 amino acids. In DNA form, the CDR3 reads TGCAGTGCTACGACTAGCCGGTACGAGCAGTACTTC. Amino acids: CSATTSRYEQYF.

V gene TRBV5-6 combines with J gene TRBJ1-4, with D maybe TRBD1 (5 bases). CDR1 and CDR2 from the germline V gene are SGHDT and YYEEEE. The CDR3 length is 13 residues. V was cut by 0 bases and J by 12 bases, with 12 bases left in between. Here the CDR3 DNA reads TGTGCCAGCAGCTTGGTGGCAGGGCTGGAACTGTTTTTT. Translation: CASSLVAGLELFF.

This clonotype was picked up a small number of times. CDR3 sequence reads: CASSVDPSPHEQFF. The CDR3 nucleotides are TGTGCCAGCAGCGTAGACCCTAGCCCCCATGAGCAGTTCTTC. The genes are TRBV9 and TRBJ2-1; weak D call: TRBD2 (5 bases). Germline CDR1 is SGDLS and CDR2 is YYNGEE. This CDR3 is 14 amino acids long. Between the trimmed V and J ends, which lost 0 bases and 8 bases, there was a span of 12 bases.

In its sample, this clonotype was seen a few times. The chain couples TRBV6-2 or TRBV6-3 to TRBJ2-2; the D gene is possibly TRBD1 (5 bases). The V and J ends lost 7 bases and 1 base respectively, with 28 bases between them. CDR3 length: 20 amino acids. Germline values: CDR1 MNHEY, CDR2 SVGEGT. The CDR3 here is CASIHSPTGQPVRNTGELFF. CDR3 coding DNA: TGTGCCAGCATCCACTCGCCCACCGGACAACCAGTAAGGAACACCGGGGAGCTGTTTTTT.

This clonotype was detected many times. The rearrangement uses TRBV5-6 and TRBJ1-3, with 9 bases that match TRBD1. V was pared by 0 bases and J by 8 bases, with 3 bases of the junction left unmatched. The CDR3 covers 14 residues. Germline V gene sequence: CDR1 SGHDT, CDR2 YYEEEE. The CDR3 protein is CASSLDRGHDTIYF. The CDR3 DNA reads TGTGCCAGCAGCTTGGACAGGGGGCACGACACCATATATTTT.

This sequence joins TRBV7-9 and TRBJ2-2; 9 bases match TRBD2. The CDR3 length is 17 residues. Germline lookup yields CDR1 SEHNR and CDR2 FQNEAQ (reference sequence). The V gene end was trimmed by 4 bases and the J gene end by 2 bases; junction bases not matched to a gene: 8. CDR3 residues: CASSSSSGTANTGELFF. CDR3 bases: TGTGCCAGCAGCTCATCTAGCGGGACGGCAAACACCGGGGAGCTGTTTTTT.

This clonotype was detected many times. This CDR3 is CSAFSNEKLFF. Written as DNA, the CDR3 is TGCAGTGCTTTTTCAAATGAAAAACTGTTTTTT. The genes are TRBV20-1 and TRBJ1-4; no clear D gene. Germline V gene sequence: CDR1 DFQATT, CDR2 SNEGSKA (reference sequence). This CDR3 region has 11 residues. V shed 5 bases and J shed 5 bases, with 6 bases lying between them.

This clonotype was recorded many times. The chain carries TRBV11-1 and TRBJ2-3; 14 bases align to TRBD2. Germline loops: CDR1 SGHAT, CDR2 FQDESV (reference sequence). CDR3 length: 18 amino acids. The trim removed 2 bases at V and 5 bases at J, leaving 9 bases unmatched. The CDR3 spells CASSLPSGLAGDEDTQYF. CDR3 nucleotides: TGTGCCAGCAGCTTACCCTCGGGACTAGCGGGAGATGAAGATACGCAGTATTTT.

This clonotype was observed many times. The chain is built from TRBV12-3 or TRBV12-4 and TRBJ2-7; 11 bases map to TRBD1. There are 13 residues in the CDR3. V gave up 8 bases and J gave up 5 bases; unmatched junction bases: 5. CDR3 sequence reads: CASRDRGFHEQYF. CDR3 nucleotides: TGTGCCAGCCGGGACAGGGGGTTCCACGAGCAGTACTTC.

This clonotype has at least ten counts. V is TRBV12-3 or TRBV12-4 and J is TRBJ2-1; 9 nucleotides match TRBD2. Trimming at V came to 6 bases and at J to 6 bases, leaving 9 bases not matched to a gene. The CDR3 has 15 amino acids. In nucleotides, the CDR3 is TGTGCCAGCAGCCGACTAGCGGCAATTACCAATGAGCAGTTCTTC. Protein: CASSRLAAITNEQFF.

In this sample, this clonotype turned up a few times. This sequence joins TRBV20-1 and TRBJ2-7, with D maybe TRBD2 (6 bases). The CDR3 is 14 residues long. CDR1 is DFQATT and CDR2 is SNEGSKA in the germline V gene (reference sequence). The V end lost 4 bases, the J end lost 0 bases, and 13 bases lay between the germline ends. The CDR3 DNA sequence: TGCAGTGCTACTCCGGGGGTCCCCTCCTACGAGCAGTACTTC. It encodes CSATPGVPSYEQYF.

This clonotype appeared a few times. This chain uses TRBV10-3 with TRBJ2-7; 8 bases align to TRBD2. With V trimmed by 3 bases and J by 2 bases, 3 bases remained unmatched. The CDR3 consists of 14 residues. From germline, CDR1 is ENHRY and CDR2 SYGVKD. Written as DNA, the CDR3 is TGTGCCATCAGTGAACTAGCGGAGGCCTACGAGCAGTACTTC. Translated, it gives CAISELAEAYEQYF.

In this sample, this clonotype turned up many times. The gene calls are TRBV5-1 and TRBJ2-3; tentative D call: TRBD2 (6 bases). Germline V gene data show CDR1 as SGHRS and CDR2 as YFSETQ. The CDR3 consists of 14 residues. V was shortened by 7 bases and J by 0 bases, with 12 bases between the two germline ends. The CDR3 loop reads CASGSGPSTDTQYF. In nucleotides, the CDR3 is TGCGCCAGCGGGAGCGGGCCTAGCACAGATACGCAGTATTTT.

This clonotype was picked up many times. This rearrangement joins TRBV10-2 to TRBJ2-7; 9 positions agree with TRBD1. The CDR3 spans 15 residues. Germline CDR1 reads WSHSY; CDR2 reads SAAADI. After removal of 4 bases from V and 4 bases from J, the junction contained 8 bases not matched to a gene. The CDR3 bases are TGCGCCAGCAGTGCCTCAGCGGACAGGGGATACGAGCAGTACTTC. It translates to CASSASADRGYEQYF.

There are many counts of this clonotype. This chain joins TRBV12-3 or TRBV12-4 and TRBJ2-4, with D possibly being TRBD1 (6 bases). V was pared by 6 bases and J by 2 bases, with 20 bases between. This CDR3 is 17 amino acids long. CDR3 coding DNA: TGTGCCAGCAGCCTACGTATTGGGGGCTTGTCCAAAAACATTCAGTACTTC. Its translation is CASSLRIGGLSKNIQYF.

The sample holds many counts of this clonotype. V and J are TRBV24-1 and TRBJ2-1, with D unclear. The CDR3 extends over 13 amino acids. V was cut by 0 bases and J by 13 bases, with 12 bases left in between. Germline values: CDR1 KGHDR, CDR2 SFDVKD. Here the CDR3 reads CATSDLKYRVQFF. CDR3 nucleotides: TGTGCCACCAGTGATTTGAAGTATAGAGTTCAGTTCTTC.

This clonotype was seen many times. The CDR3 is CASSAYISGTSGHNEQFF. The CDR3 bases are TGTGCCAGCAGTGCCTATATTTCCGGGACTAGCGGGCACAATGAGCAGTTCTTC. V gene TRBV27 combines with J gene TRBJ2-1; 12 nucleotides line up with TRBD2. J was trimmed by 5 bases and V by 5 bases; bases with no gene match: 13. This CDR3 is built from 18 residues. Germline V gene sequence: CDR1 MNHEY, CDR2 SMNVEV (reference sequence).

This clonotype has a handful of counts. V gene TRBV6-2 or TRBV6-3 combines with J gene TRBJ2-7; TRBD1 agrees at 7 bases. The junction had 13 bases not matched to a gene; V was cut back by 8 bases and J by 3 bases. CDR3 length: 15 residues. The germline CDR1 and CDR2 sequences are MNHEY and SVGEGT. In nucleotides, the CDR3 is TGTGCCAGCGGAACTCATGACAGGGTTAACTACGAGCAGTACTTC. Residues: CASGTHDRVNYEQYF.

V is TRBV19 and J is TRBJ2-1; 7 bases are a match to TRBD2. Trimming cost V 10 bases and J 9 bases; bases outside gene matches: 12. The CDR3 covers 13 residues. Germline V gives CDR1 LNHDA, CDR2 SQIVND (reference sequence). The CDR3 bases are TGTGCCACACGGACTAGGGACGGAGGTGAGCAGTTCTTC. Translated, it gives CATRTRDGGEQFF.

CDR3 sequence: CASSLGGWGHTEAFF. CDR3 coding DNA: TGTGCCAGCAGTTTGGGGGGCTGGGGTCACACTGAAGCTTTCTTT. This sequence joins TRBV12-3 or TRBV12-4 and TRBJ1-1, with D perhaps TRBD1 (6 bases). The CDR3 length is 15 residues. The ends were cut back, 3 bases at V and 3 bases at J, with 14 bases in the middle.

This clonotype was counted ten times or more. The CDR3 nucleotides read TGTGCCACCAGCAACGGGCGAGGGGGAGGCACAGATACGCAGTATTTT. The encoded protein is CATSNGRGGGTDTQYF. The V gene is TRBV15, the J gene TRBJ2-3, with a weak D call TRBD1 (6 bases). This CDR3 region has 16 residues. Looked up from germline, CDR1 is LNHNV and CDR2 is YYDKDF (reference sequence). V was trimmed by 4 bases and J by 1 base, leaving 15 bases between them.

The table lists this clonotype with a few counts. V is TRBV5-1 and J is TRBJ1-1; D possibly corresponds to TRBD1 (5 bases). CDR1 is SGHRS and CDR2 is YFSETQ in the germline V gene. CDR3 length equals 14 residues. Trimming removed 7 bases from V and 5 bases from J, with 18 bases in between. The DNA of the CDR3 is TGCGCCAGCGAGGAATCGGGGGGTCGAACTGAAGCTTTCTTT. Its translation: CASEESGGRTEAFF. Full variable domain (missing parts from reference TRBV5-1 and TRBJ1-1): KAGVTQTPRYLIKTRGQQVTLSCSPISGHRSVSWYQQTPGQGLQFLFEYFSETQRNKGNFPGRFSGRQFSNSRSEMNVSTLELGDSALYLCASEESGGRTEAFFGQGTRLTVV.

This clonotype has only a few counts. The chain is built from TRBV7-3 and TRBJ2-3; 9 bases agree with TRBD2. Trimming removed 2 bases from V and 5 bases from J; junction bases left unmatched: 8. CDR3 size: 16 residues. Germline V gene data show CDR1 as SGHTA and CDR2 as FQGTGA. The CDR3 region has the DNA TGTGCCAGCAGCTTATCGGAGCGGGAGGTGGGAGATACGCAGTATTTT. It is translated as CASSLSEREVGDTQYF.